This TCR beta chain appears in the sequencing data of a study of tumor and adjacent non-tumor tissue in lung cancer. The study, taken as a whole, reports: In normal lung, the top 100 clones were significantly more dominant than in tumor.

Worth noting for this clonotype: Its cognate antigen is unknown. One end of the junction is discordant with germline, which a read error may explain.

Three rounds of nested PCR, following a modified ARM-PCR protocol, produced the TCRbeta library. TCRdb re-analysed the multiplex PCR reads in MiXCR, keeping a single row per CDR3 protein. The sample lists fewer than 120,000 distinct CDR3 sequences, 84% occurring once. The germline CDR1 and CDR2 sequences are LGHNA and YNFKEQ. The CDR3 consists of 16 residues. RNA was extracted from bulk tissue without any cell sorting. Sequencing was performed on lung tumor tissue. This sequence joins TRBV4-2 and TRBJ1-2; D may be TRBD1 (5 bases). This sequence was found in a man in his 70s with non-small cell lung cancer. CDR3 in amino acids: CASNQDLSRANYGYTF. The DNA for the CDR3 is TGTGCCAGCAACCAAGATTTGAGCAGGGCCAACTATGGCTACACTTTC.